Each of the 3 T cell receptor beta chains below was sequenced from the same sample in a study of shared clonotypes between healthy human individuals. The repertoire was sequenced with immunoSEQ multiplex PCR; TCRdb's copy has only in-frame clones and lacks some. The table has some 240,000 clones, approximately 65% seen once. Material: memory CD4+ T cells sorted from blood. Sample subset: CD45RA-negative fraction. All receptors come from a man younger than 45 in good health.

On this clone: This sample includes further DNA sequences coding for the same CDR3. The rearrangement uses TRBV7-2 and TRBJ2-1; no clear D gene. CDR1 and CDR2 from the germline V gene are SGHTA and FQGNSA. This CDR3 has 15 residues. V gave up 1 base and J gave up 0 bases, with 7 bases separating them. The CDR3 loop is CASSLGSSSYNEQFF. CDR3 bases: TGTGCCAGCAGCTTAGGGAGCAGCTCCTACAATGAGCAGTTCTTC.

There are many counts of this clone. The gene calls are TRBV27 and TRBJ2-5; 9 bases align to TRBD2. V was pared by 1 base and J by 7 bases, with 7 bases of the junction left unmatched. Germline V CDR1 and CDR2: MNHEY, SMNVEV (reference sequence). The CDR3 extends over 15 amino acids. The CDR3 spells CASSLFPSGGWTQYF. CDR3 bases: TGTGCCAGCAGTTTATTTCCCAGCGGGGGGTGGACCCAGTACTTC.

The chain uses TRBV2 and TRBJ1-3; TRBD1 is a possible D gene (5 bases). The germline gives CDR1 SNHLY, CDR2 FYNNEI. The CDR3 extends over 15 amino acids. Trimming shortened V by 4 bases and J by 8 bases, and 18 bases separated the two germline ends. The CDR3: CASSATGPPVHTIYF. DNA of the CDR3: TGTGCCAGCAGTGCAACGGGACCTCCCGTCCACACCATATATTTT.